This TCR beta chain is drawn from a study of post-analysis software for immune sequencing data. Study-level findings and limits: Controls showed significantly higher normalized Chao1 diversity than did multiple sclerosis patients. In patients, 4 to 6 TRBV segments were more frequent than in controls, with TRBV5-6, TRBV5-1 and TRBV20-1 among them. By F measure, samples from a shared preparation batch strongly co-clustered.

As regards this clonotype: Its antigen is still unknown.

Libraries were made from TCR beta cDNA, and they carried unique molecular identifiers. From about 0.98 to 11 million T cells, around 500,000 cDNA molecules were obtained. TCRdb used MiXCR to reprocess the PCR reads, holding one entry per CDR3 protein. In the table there are hundreds of thousands of distinct CDR3 sequences, 55% to 70% of which are singletons. Germline CDR1 SEHNR, CDR2 FQNEAQ (reference sequence). The CDR3 totals 15 residues. The ends lost 5 bases at V and 4 bases at J; junction bases unmatched: 10. Specimen: blood. The chain recombines TRBV7-9 with TRBJ1-2, with TRBD1 matching over 7 bases. The receptor was isolated from a girl aged 2-9 years with multiple sclerosis. The CDR3: CASSPLGQTLYGYTF. The DNA of the CDR3 is TGTGCCAGCAGCCCCTTGGGACAGACTCTCTATGGCTACACCTTC.